This T cell receptor (beta chain) was sequenced in a study of blood T cells in healthy people across ages. The study, taken as a whole, reports: TCR beta diversity per million T cells fell roughly linearly with age.

Investigators took about 10 milliliters of peripheral blood from every donor. Germline lookup yields CDR1 SGHRS and CDR2 YFSETQ. This CDR3 has 16 amino acids. Trimming left V 4 bases short and J 0 bases short, with 14 bases between. A word on this clonotype: The antigen remains unidentified.

The second PCR ran about 7 to 12 cycles with a sample-barcoded 5' primer and J-beta primers. Via MiXCR, TCRdb re-called the 5' RACE reads, giving one row per CDR3 protein. In the table there are under 700,000 distinct CDR3 sequences, less than 25% of which are singletons. These records were also assigned to another study, of T cells of mothers and their children.

The TCR comes from a boy between 5 and 17 years old in good health. The chain uses TRBV5-1 and TRBJ2-1; D remains unclear. Sequencing input: blood. The CDR3 is CASSPWTASSYNEQFF. The DNA of the CDR3 is TGCGCCAGCAGCCCATGGACCGCTAGCTCCTACAATGAGCAGTTCTTC.